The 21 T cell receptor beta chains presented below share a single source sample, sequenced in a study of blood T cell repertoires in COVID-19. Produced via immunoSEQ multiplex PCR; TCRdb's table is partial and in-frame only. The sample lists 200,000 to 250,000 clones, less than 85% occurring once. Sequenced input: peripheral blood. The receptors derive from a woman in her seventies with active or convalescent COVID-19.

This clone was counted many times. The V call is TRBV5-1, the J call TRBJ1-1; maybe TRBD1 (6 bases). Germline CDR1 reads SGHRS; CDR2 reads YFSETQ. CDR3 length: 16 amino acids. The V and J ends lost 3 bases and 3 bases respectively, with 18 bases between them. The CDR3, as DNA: TGCGCCAGCAGCTACGCCGCGCAGGGGTCCTACACTGAAGCTTTCTTT. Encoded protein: CASSYAAQGSYTEAFF.

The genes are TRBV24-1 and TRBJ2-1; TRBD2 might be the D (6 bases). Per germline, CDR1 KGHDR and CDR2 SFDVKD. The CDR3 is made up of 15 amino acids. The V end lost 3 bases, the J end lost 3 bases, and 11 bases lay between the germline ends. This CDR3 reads CATSDGADYYNEQFF. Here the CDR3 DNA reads TGTGCCACCAGTGATGGTGCGGACTACTACAATGAGCAGTTCTTC.

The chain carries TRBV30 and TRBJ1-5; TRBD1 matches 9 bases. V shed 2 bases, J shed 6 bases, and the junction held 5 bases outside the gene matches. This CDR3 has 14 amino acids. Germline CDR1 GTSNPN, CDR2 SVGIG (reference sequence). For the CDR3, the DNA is TGTGCCTGGAGTATCCGGACAGGGGCTCAGCCCCAGCATTTT. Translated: CAWSIRTGAQPQHF.

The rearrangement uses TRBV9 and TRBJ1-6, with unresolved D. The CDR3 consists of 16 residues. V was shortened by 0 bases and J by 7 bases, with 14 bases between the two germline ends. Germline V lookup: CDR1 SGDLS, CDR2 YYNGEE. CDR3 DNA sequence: TGTGCCAGCAGCGTAGATGTGGGCCTCAGAAATTCACCCCTCCACTTT. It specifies CASSVDVGLRNSPLHF.

The CDR3 sequence: CASSFGGYGDTQYF. CDR3 DNA: TGTGCCAGCAGCTTCGGCGGGTACGGAGATACGCAGTATTTT. The gene calls are TRBV7-9 and TRBJ2-3, with D possibly being TRBD2 (5 bases). This CDR3 has 14 residues. V lost 3 bases to trimming and J lost 5 bases, with 12 bases between them. CDR1 SEHNR and CDR2 FQNEAQ come from the germline V gene (reference sequence).

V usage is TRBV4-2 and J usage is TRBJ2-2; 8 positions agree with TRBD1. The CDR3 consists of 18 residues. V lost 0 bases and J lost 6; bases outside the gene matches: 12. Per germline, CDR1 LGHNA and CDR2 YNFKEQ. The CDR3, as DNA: TGTGCCAGCAGCCAAGACCCGGCAGGGGGCCTCTCGGCCGGGGAGCTGTTTTTT. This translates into CASSQDPAGGLSAGELFF.

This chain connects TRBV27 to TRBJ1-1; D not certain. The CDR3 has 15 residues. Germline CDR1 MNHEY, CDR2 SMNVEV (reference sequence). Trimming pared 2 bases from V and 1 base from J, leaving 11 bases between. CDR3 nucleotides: TGTGCCAGCAGTTTAGGGCTGGGCACGAACACTGAAGCTTTCTTT. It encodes CASSLGLGTNTEAFF.

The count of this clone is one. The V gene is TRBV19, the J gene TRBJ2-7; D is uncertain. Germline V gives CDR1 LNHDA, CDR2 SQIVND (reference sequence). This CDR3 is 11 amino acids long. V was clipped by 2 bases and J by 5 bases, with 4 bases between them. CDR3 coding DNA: TGTGCCAGTAGTATAACGGACGAGCAGTACTTC. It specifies CASSITDEQYF.

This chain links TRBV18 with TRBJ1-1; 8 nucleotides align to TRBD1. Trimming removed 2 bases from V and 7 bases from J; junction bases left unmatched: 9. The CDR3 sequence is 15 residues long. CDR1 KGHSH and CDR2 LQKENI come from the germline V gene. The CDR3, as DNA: TGTGCCAGCTCACCAAGGTCGGACAGGGAGTTTGAAGCTTTCTTT. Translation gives CASSPRSDREFEAFF.

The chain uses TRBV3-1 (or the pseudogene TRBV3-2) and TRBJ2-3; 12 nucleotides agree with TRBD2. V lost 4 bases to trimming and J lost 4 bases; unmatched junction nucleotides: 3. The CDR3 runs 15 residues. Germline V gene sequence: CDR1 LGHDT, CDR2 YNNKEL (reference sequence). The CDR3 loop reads CASSPTSGGADTQYF. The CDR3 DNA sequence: TGTGCCAGCAGCCCGACTAGCGGGGGAGCAGATACGCAGTATTTT.

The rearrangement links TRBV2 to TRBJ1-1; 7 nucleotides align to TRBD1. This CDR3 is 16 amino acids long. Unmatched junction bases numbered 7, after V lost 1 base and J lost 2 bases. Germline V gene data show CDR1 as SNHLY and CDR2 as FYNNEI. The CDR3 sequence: CASSEGGTVGNTEAFF. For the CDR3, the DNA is TGTGCCAGCAGTGAAGGGGGGACAGTGGGTAACACTGAAGCTTTCTTT.

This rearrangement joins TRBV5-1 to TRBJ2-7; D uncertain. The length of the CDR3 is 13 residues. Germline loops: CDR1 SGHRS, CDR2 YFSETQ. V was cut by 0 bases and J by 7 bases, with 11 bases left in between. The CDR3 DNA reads TGCGCCAGCAGCTTGGACCCAGGTGGTGAGCAGTACTTC. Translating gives CASSLDPGGEQYF.

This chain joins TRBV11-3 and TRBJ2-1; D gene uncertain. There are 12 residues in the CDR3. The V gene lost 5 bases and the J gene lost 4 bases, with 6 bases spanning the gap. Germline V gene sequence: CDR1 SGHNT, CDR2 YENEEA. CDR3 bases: TGTGCCAGCAGCCGAGCTTACAATGAGCAGTTCTTC. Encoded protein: CASSRAYNEQFF.

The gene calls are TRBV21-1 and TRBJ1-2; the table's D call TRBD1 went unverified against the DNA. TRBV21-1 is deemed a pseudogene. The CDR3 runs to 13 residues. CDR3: CASSKASGNGYTF. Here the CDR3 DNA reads TGTGCCAGCAGCAAAGCCTCAGGGAATGGCTACACCTTC.

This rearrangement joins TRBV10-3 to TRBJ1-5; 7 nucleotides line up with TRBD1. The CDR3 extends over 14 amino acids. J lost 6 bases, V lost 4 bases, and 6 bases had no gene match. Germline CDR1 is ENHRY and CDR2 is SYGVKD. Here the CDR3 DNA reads TGTGCCATCAGTGGACAGGGAGAGAGTCAGCCCCAGCATTTT. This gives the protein CAISGQGESQPQHF.

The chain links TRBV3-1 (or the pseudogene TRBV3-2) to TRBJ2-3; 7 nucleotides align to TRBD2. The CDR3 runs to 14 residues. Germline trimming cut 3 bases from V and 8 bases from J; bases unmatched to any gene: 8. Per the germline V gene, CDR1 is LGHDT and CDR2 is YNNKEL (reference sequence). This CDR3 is CASSQGQGGGTQYF. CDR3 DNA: TGTGCCAGCAGCCAGGGCCAGGGCGGGGGTACGCAGTATTTT.

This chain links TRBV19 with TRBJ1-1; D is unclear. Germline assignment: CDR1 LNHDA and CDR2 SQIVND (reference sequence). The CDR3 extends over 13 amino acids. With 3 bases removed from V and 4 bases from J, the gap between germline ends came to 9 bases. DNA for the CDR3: TGTGCCAGTAGTATTCGGGGAGGCACTGAAGCTTTCTTT. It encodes CASSIRGGTEAFF.

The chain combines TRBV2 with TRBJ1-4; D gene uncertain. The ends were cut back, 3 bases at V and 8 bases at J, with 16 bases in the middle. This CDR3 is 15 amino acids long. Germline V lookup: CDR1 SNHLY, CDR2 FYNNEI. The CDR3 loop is CASSEGLGIGEKLFF. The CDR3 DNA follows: TGTGCCAGCAGTGAGGGTCTCGGGATTGGAGAAAAACTGTTTTTT.

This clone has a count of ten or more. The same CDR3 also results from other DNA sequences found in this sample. The CDR3, as DNA: TGTGCCAGCAGTTTCTACAGGGGAACTGAAGCTTTCTTT. Translating it yields CASSFYRGTEAFF. The chain carries TRBV6-5 and TRBJ1-1; 7 bases are shared with TRBD1. Germline V gene sequence: CDR1 MNHEY, CDR2 SVGAGI. V lost 4 bases and J lost 5; bases outside the gene matches: 4. There are 13 residues in the CDR3.

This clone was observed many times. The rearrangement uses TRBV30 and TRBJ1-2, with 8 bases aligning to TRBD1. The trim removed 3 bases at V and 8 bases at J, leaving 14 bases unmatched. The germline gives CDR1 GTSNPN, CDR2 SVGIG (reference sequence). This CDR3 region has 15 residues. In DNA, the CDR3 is TGTGCCTGGAGATTAACGGGGACAGGTTATTCCGGCTACACCTTC. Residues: CAWRLTGTGYSGYTF.

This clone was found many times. CDR3: CASFQGYSGNTIYF. In nucleotides, the CDR3 is TGTGCCAGCTTCCAGGGATACTCTGGAAACACCATATATTTT. The V gene is TRBV5-8, the J gene TRBJ1-3; the D gene is possibly TRBD1 (5 bases). The CDR3 spans 14 residues. V was shortened by 7 bases and J by 0 bases, with 11 bases between the two germline ends. Germline CDR1 SGHTS, CDR2 YDEGEE.